The 9 T cell receptor beta chains in this list originate from one sample, sequenced in a study of blood T cell repertoires in COVID-19. Clones were sequenced by immunoSEQ multiplex PCR, and TCRdb holds only the in-frame ones, with some missing. This sample has under 200,000 clones, with around 83% found just once. Sequenced sample: peripheral blood. These receptor sequences come from a woman at least 80 years old with acute or convalescent COVID-19.

The rearrangement links TRBV19 to TRBJ2-7, with a tentative D call TRBD1 (6 bases). The CDR3 loop spans 14 amino acids. The germline V and J ends were trimmed by 3 bases and 7 bases, with 16 bases remaining between them. Germline CDR1 reads LNHDA; CDR2 reads SQIVND (reference sequence). CDR3 in amino acids: CASSMRTDYREQYF. CDR3 nucleotides: TGTGCCAGTAGTATGAGGACAGATTACCGAGAGCAGTACTTC. The complete variable domain, with remaining parts taken from reference TRBV19 and TRBJ2-7, reads DGGITQSPKYLFRKEGQNVTLSCEQNLNHDAMYWYRQDPGQGLRLIYYSQIVNDFQKGDIAEGYSVSREKKESFPLTVTSAQKNPTAFYLCASSMRTDYREQYFGPGTRLTVT.

The chain links TRBV21-1 to TRBJ2-1; the DNA was not compared with TRBD1, the D call given in the table. TRBV21-1 is a pseudogene segment. This CDR3 is built from 11 residues. CDR3 in DNA: TGTGCCAGCAGCATCGGACAAACCCAGTTCTTC. This sequence encodes CASSIGQTQFF.

The V and J genes are TRBV19 and TRBJ2-7; no clear D gene. CDR1 LNHDA and CDR2 SQIVND come from the germline V gene (reference sequence). The CDR3 runs 15 residues. The germline V and J ends were trimmed by 2 bases and 0 bases, with 11 bases remaining between them. CDR3 loop: CASSISGASSYEQYF. The CDR3 DNA sequence: TGTGCCAGTAGTATATCCGGAGCGTCCTCCTACGAGCAGTACTTC. Variable domain in full (rest from reference TRBV19 and TRBJ2-7): DGGITQSPKYLFRKEGQNVTLSCEQNLNHDAMYWYRQDPGQGLRLIYYSQIVNDFQKGDIAEGYSVSREKKESFPLTVTSAQKNPTAFYLCASSISGASSYEQYFGPGTRLTVT.

The V and J genes are TRBV19 and TRBJ2-2, with 10 bases fitting TRBD2. V lost 3 bases and J lost 6; bases outside the gene matches: 4. CDR3 length: 15 amino acids. CDR1 and CDR2 (germline): LNHDA, SQIVND (reference sequence). CDR3 residues: CASSIPGLAAGELFF. Here the CDR3 DNA reads TGTGCCAGTAGTATTCCCGGACTAGCGGCCGGGGAGCTGTTTTTT. Full variable domain (missing parts from reference TRBV19 and TRBJ2-2): DGGITQSPKYLFRKEGQNVTLSCEQNLNHDAMYWYRQDPGQGLRLIYYSQIVNDFQKGDIAEGYSVSREKKESFPLTVTSAQKNPTAFYLCASSIPGLAAGELFFGEGSRLTVL.

V gene TRBV6-5 combines with J gene TRBJ1-4; the match to TRBD1 covers 7 bases. V was clipped by 9 bases and J by 7 bases; unmatched bases: 2. Germline assignment: CDR1 MNHEY and CDR2 SVGAGI. The CDR3 is 11 residues long. Written as DNA, the CDR3 is TGTGCCAGTAGGGGGCGTGAAAAACTGTTTTTT. It is translated as CASRGREKLFF.

This clone was seen a handful of times. The J gene is TRBJ1-4, the V gene TRBV27; 7 bases line up with TRBD1. The CDR3 has 13 amino acids. The junction had 5 bases not matched to a gene; V was cut back by 6 bases and J by 7 bases. Germline V CDR1 and CDR2: MNHEY, SMNVEV (reference sequence). The CDR3 coding sequence is TGTGCCAGCAGATTACAGGGGAGTGAAAAACTGTTTTTT. Amino acids: CASRLQGSEKLFF.

The chain carries TRBV30 and TRBJ2-7, with 8 bases identical to TRBD1. V was clipped by 6 bases and J by 3 bases; unmatched bases: 7. The CDR3 sequence is 13 residues long. The germline CDR1 and CDR2 sequences are GTSNPN and SVGIG (reference sequence). CDR3 nucleotide sequence: TGTGCCTGCGACAGGGGAGGTAACTACGAGCAGTACTTC. Its translation: CACDRGGNYEQYF. Full variable domain (missing parts from reference TRBV30 and TRBJ2-7): SQTIHQWPATLVQPVGSPLSLECTVEGTSNPNLYWYRQAAGRGLQLLFYSVGIGQISSEVPQNLSASRPQDRQFILSSKKLLLSDSGFYLCACDRGGNYEQYFGPGTRLTVT.

This CDR3 is CASSLPGTGPVGPQHF. DNA of the CDR3: TGTGCCAGCAGTTTGCCGGGGACAGGGCCGGTAGGTCCCCAGCATTTT. The rearrangement joins TRBV28 to TRBJ1-5, with TRBD1 identical over 9 bases. The CDR3 extends over 16 amino acids. Germline CDR1 is MDHEN and CDR2 is SYDVKM. V was clipped by 3 bases and J by 10 bases; unmatched bases: 13.

V is TRBV5-5 and J is TRBJ2-1; possible D gene TRBD2, 7 bases. V shed 2 bases and J shed 10 bases, with 16 bases lying between them. CDR1 SGHKS and CDR2 YYEKEE come from the germline V gene (reference sequence). The CDR3 sequence is 14 residues long. CDR3 loop: CASSFEFSGGEQFF. The DNA for the CDR3 is TGTGCCAGCAGCTTTGAGTTTTCGGGGGGCGAGCAGTTCTTC.